The 17 T cell receptor beta chains given below trace back to one sample, sequenced in a study of spatial heterogeneity in lung cancer. TCRdb passed the 5' RACE reads through MiXCR, listing each CDR3 protein once. Of approximately 92,000 distinct CDR3 sequences listed, approximately 12% were seen once; the top ten hold about 41%. Documented time point: sample taken at primary tumor resection. The source material was PBMCs, sampled at surgery. The origin of the receptors is a male donor with early-stage non-small cell lung cancer.

This sequence joins TRBV20-1 and TRBJ2-3; perhaps TRBD1 as D (7 bases). The CDR3 has 16 residues. The V end was cut by 3 bases, the J end by 5 bases, with 21 bases between. Germline CDR1 is DFQATT and CDR2 is SNEGSKA (reference sequence). In DNA form, the CDR3 reads TGCAGTGCTAGGAGCCGAACCAGGGGGGTCGAAGATACGCAGTATTTT. This translates into CSARSRTRGVEDTQYF.

This clonotype was counted only a few times. The chain has TRBV29-1 and TRBJ1-2; D remains ambiguous. This CDR3 comprises 12 residues. The germline V gene has CDR1 SQVTM and CDR2 ANQGSEA. Between the trimmed V and J ends, which lost 3 bases and 8 bases, there was a span of 13 bases. The CDR3 region is CSVDSLRGGYTF. CDR3 DNA: TGCAGCGTTGATTCCTTACGAGGGGGCTACACCTTC.

The chain uses TRBV4-3 and TRBJ1-2; D is undetermined. V shed 0 bases and J shed 5 bases, with 10 bases lying between them. This CDR3 has 14 amino acids. Germline-derived CDR1 and CDR2 are LGHNA and YSLEER. The CDR3 protein is CASSQDVTAYGYTF. Here the CDR3 DNA reads TGCGCCAGCAGCCAAGATGTAACGGCATATGGCTACACCTTC.

This chain joins TRBV4-3 and TRBJ2-3; a possible D gene is TRBD2 (6 bases). In germline, CDR1 is LGHNA, CDR2 YSLEER. V was trimmed by 1 base and J by 6 bases, leaving 20 bases between them. The CDR3 loop spans 17 amino acids. CDR3 in amino acids: CASSQAHWAGTADTQYF. The CDR3 bases are TGCGCCAGCAGCCAAGCTCACTGGGCGGGAACGGCGGATACGCAGTATTTT.

For the CDR3, the DNA is TGTGCCAGCAGCCAATCCTCCCTGGAGGGTGAAGCTTTCTTT. This codes for CASSQSSLEGEAFF. The J gene is TRBJ1-1, the V gene TRBV7-9; no definite D call. CDR1 and CDR2 (germline): SEHNR, FQNEAQ (reference sequence). The CDR3 totals 14 residues. Between the trimmed V and J ends, which lost 5 bases and 7 bases, there was a span of 17 bases. Full variable domain (remainder filled in from reference TRBV7-9 and TRBJ1-1): DTGVSQNPRHKITKRGQNVTFRCDPISEHNRLYWYRQTLGQGPEFLTYFQNEAQLEKSRLLSDRFSAERPKGSFSTLEIQRTEQGDSAMYLCASSQSSLEGEAFFGQGTRLTVV.

The chain joins TRBV20-1 to TRBJ2-3, with D perhaps matching TRBD1 or TRBD2 (5 bases each). V lost 5 bases to trimming and J lost 3 bases, with 12 bases between them. CDR1 and CDR2 (germline): DFQATT, SNEGSKA (reference sequence). The CDR3 runs 13 residues. The CDR3 region is CSAGGWATDTQYF. The CDR3 coding sequence is TGCAGTGCTGGGGGATGGGCGACAGATACGCAGTATTTT.

This clonotype was observed many times. This sequence joins TRBV29-1 and TRBJ2-1; TRBD2 matches at 14 bases. Trimming removed 7 bases from V and 10 bases from J; junction bases left unmatched: 3. The CDR3 loop spans 12 amino acids. CDR1 and CDR2 (germline): SQVTM, ANQGSEA. The CDR3 nucleotides are TGCAGCGGCGGGACTAGCGGGAGCGAGCAGTTCTTC. It yields the protein CSGGTSGSEQFF.

V is TRBV5-1 and J is TRBJ2-3, with D uncertain. The CDR3 consists of 15 residues. Germline V gene sequence: CDR1 SGHRS, CDR2 YFSETQ. V shed 5 bases and J shed 0 bases, with 13 bases lying between them. The DNA for the CDR3 is TGCGCCAGCAGGGCTACGGGCAGCAGCACAGATACGCAGTATTTT. Its protein is CASRATGSSTDTQYF. The variable domain in full, completed from reference TRBV5-1 and TRBJ2-3, reads KAGVTQTPRYLIKTRGQQVTLSCSPISGHRSVSWYQQTPGQGLQFLFEYFSETQRNKGNFPGRFSGRQFSNSRSEMNVSTLELGDSALYLCASRATGSSTDTQYFGPGTRLTVL.

This clonotype was counted many times. The rearrangement links TRBV7-2 to TRBJ2-2, with D unclear. The CDR3 is 14 residues long. Germline CDR1 reads SGHTA; CDR2 reads FQGNSA. V dropped 5 bases and J dropped 6 bases, with 13 bases sitting between them. In nucleotides, the CDR3 is TGTGCCAGCAGCCAGCCCGGTAGATCCGGGGAGCTGTTTTTT. The encoded protein is CASSQPGRSGELFF. Filled out from reference TRBV7-2 and TRBJ2-2, the complete variable domain reads GAGVSQSPSNKVTEKGKDVELRCDPISGHTALYWYRQSLGQGLEFLIYFQGNSAPDKSGLPSDRFSAERTGGSVSTLTIQRTQQEDSAVYLCASSQPGRSGELFFGEGSRLTVL.

A few counts support this clonotype. The rearrangement uses TRBV9 and TRBJ2-6; D is uncertain. CDR1 is SGDLS and CDR2 is YYNGEE in the germline V gene. There are 15 residues in the CDR3. With 4 bases removed from V and 7 bases from J, the gap between germline ends came to 15 bases. CDR3 sequence reads: CASSRHLSEANVLTF. The CDR3 DNA follows: TGTGCCAGCAGCCGACACCTGTCTGAAGCCAACGTCCTGACTTTC.

Ten or more counts support this clonotype. The V call is TRBV28, the J call TRBJ2-1; tentatively, D is TRBD2 (5 bases). Per germline, CDR1 MDHEN and CDR2 SYDVKM. This CDR3 spans 17 amino acids. The V gene lost 5 bases and the J gene lost 2 bases, with 19 bases spanning the gap. Written as DNA, the CDR3 is TGTGCCAGCAGTATCGCCCAAGGGAGTTGGGCCTACAATGAGCAGTTCTTC. Its protein product is CASSIAQGSWAYNEQFF.

J is TRBJ1-1 and V is TRBV6-2 or TRBV6-3; D is possibly TRBD1 (5 bases). The germline gives CDR1 MNHEY, CDR2 SVGEGT. Trimming shortened V by 2 bases and J by 5 bases, and 21 bases separated the two germline ends. The CDR3 totals 17 residues. The CDR3 nucleotides are TGTGCCAGCAGTTACAGTCGGCGACAGACCGGGGGGACTGAAGCTTTCTTT. Translated: CASSYSRRQTGGTEAFF.

This sequence joins TRBV12-3 or TRBV12-4 and TRBJ2-3; TRBD2 matches at 11 bases. The CDR3 loop spans 17 amino acids. V lost 5 bases, J lost 7 bases, and 14 bases stayed unmatched. The CDR3 loop reads CASSASIAGGSKNTQYF. The CDR3 DNA reads as TGTGCCAGCAGTGCCTCCATAGCGGGAGGGTCAAAAAATACGCAGTATTTT.

This clonotype was detected once. One base away lies a much larger clone, so this may be a sequencing read error. The chain links TRBV6-2 or TRBV6-3 to TRBJ2-1, with 11 bases aligning to TRBD2. Germline loops: CDR1 MNHEY, CDR2 SVGEGT. This CDR3 region has 17 residues. Trimming cost V 8 bases and J 9 bases; bases outside gene matches: 18. CDR3 bases: TGTGCCAGCGGTTTTAGTCCCCCCCGACTAGCGGGAACTGAGCAGTTCTTC. This translates into CASGFSPPRLAGTEQFF.

The chain has TRBV6-2 or TRBV6-3 and TRBJ2-1, with a weak D call TRBD1 (5 bases). V was clipped by 6 bases and J by 6 bases, with 15 bases between them. CDR1 is MNHEY, CDR2 SVGEGT, per germline. The CDR3 extends over 14 amino acids. The DNA for the CDR3 is TGTGCCAGCAGCTTAACGGACACCTCCAATGAGCAGTTCTTC. It specifies CASSLTDTSNEQFF.

This clonotype was counted only a few times. Compared with germline, one end of the junction differs, possibly owing to a read error. V usage is TRBV20-1 and J usage is TRBJ2-2; maybe TRBD1 (6 bases). The CDR3 is 15 amino acids. Per the germline V gene, CDR1 is DFQATT and CDR2 is SNEGSKA (reference sequence). DNA for the CDR3: TGCGGTGCCCACAGGCCAGGGGCGTCGACCGGGGAGCTGTTTTTT. Translated, it gives CGAHRPGASTGELFF.

This clonotype was found a few times. The rearrangement uses TRBV25-1 and TRBJ2-3; D may be TRBD1 (6 bases). Trimming took 7 bases from V and 5 from J, leaving 25 bases between them. From germline, CDR1 is MGHDK and CDR2 SYGVNS. The CDR3 covers 17 residues. The DNA of the CDR3 is TGTGCCAGCAAGGCATCACTTGGGGACAAGGGAATAGATACGCAGTATTTT. It specifies CASKASLGDKGIDTQYF.